These T cell receptor beta chains were read from a single sample in a study of blood T cell repertoires in COVID-19. Measured with immunoSEQ multiplex PCR; TCRdb has only the in-frame clones, and not every one. This table holds around 200,000 clones, 65% to 85% found once. Sequencing input: peripheral blood. Receptors were obtained from a man between 45 and 60 years old with active or convalescent COVID-19. Both conserved end residues are part of each CDR3. The order of the fields is J gene, clone size, D gene, V gene, CDR3 protein, CDR3 DNA. D genes are given only for firm matches. Rows may omit the clone size; those that give it use once, few, many or a size class.

j_gene: TRBJ2-3
abundance: .
d_gene: TRBD1
v_gene: TRBV7-3
CDR3aa: CASSPGTGVTDTQYF
CDR3nt: TGTGCCAGCAGCCCCGGGACAGGGGTCACAGATACGCAGTATTTT

j_gene: TRBJ1-2
abundance: few
d_gene: TRBD1
v_gene: TRBV19
CDR3aa: CASSIDRTGNGYTF
CDR3nt: TGTGCCAGTAGTATAGACCGGACAGGGAATGGCTACACCTTC

j_gene: TRBJ2-4
abundance: .
d_gene: TRBD2
v_gene: TRBV4-2
CDR3aa: CASSQERTGAISGGSRNIQYF
CDR3nt: TGTGCCAGCAGCCAAGAAAGGACAGGCGCGATTAGCGGGGGTAGTAGAAACATTCAGTACTTC

j_gene: TRBJ2-1
abundance: few
d_gene: .
v_gene: TRBV7-8
CDR3aa: CASSLAIPGHLTYNEQFF
CDR3nt: TGTGCCAGCAGCTTAGCTATACCGGGACATCTCACCTACAATGAGCAGTTCTTC

j_gene: TRBJ2-3
abundance: .
d_gene: TRBD1
v_gene: TRBV7-8
CDR3aa: CASSQSQGARTDTQYF
CDR3nt: TGTGCCAGCAGCCAATCACAGGGGGCCCGCACAGATACGCAGTATTTT

j_gene: TRBJ1-2
abundance: .
d_gene: .
v_gene: TRBV7-2
CDR3aa: CASSPRGSHGYTF
CDR3nt: TGTGCCAGCAGCCCGAGGGGGAGCCATGGCTACACCTTC

j_gene: TRBJ2-3
abundance: .
d_gene: .
v_gene: TRBV5-4
CDR3aa: CASSLAPSSARTDTQYF
CDR3nt: TGTGCCAGCAGCTTGGCGCCCTCTAGCGCGCGCACAGATACGCAGTATTTT

j_gene: TRBJ1-1
abundance: .
d_gene: .
v_gene: TRBV9
CDR3aa: CASSVAMGRGTEAFF
CDR3nt: TGTGCCAGCAGCGTAGCTATGGGCAGGGGTACTGAAGCTTTCTTT

j_gene: TRBJ1-3
abundance: once
d_gene: .
v_gene: TRBV6-5
CDR3aa: CASTTGLSGNTIYF
CDR3nt: TGTGCCAGCACTACGGGACTCTCTGGAAACACCATATATTTT

j_gene: TRBJ1-2
abundance: .
d_gene: .
v_gene: TRBV25-1
CDR3aa: CASSESGVGGYTF
CDR3nt: TGTGCCAGCAGTGAATCAGGGGTCGGAGGCTACACCTTC

j_gene: TRBJ2-3
abundance: .
d_gene: .
v_gene: TRBV24-1
CDR3aa: CATSDLSVQGVDTQYF
CDR3nt: TGTGCCACCAGTGATTTGTCGGTACAGGGTGTAGATACGCAGTATTTT

j_gene: TRBJ1-1
abundance: .
d_gene: .
v_gene: TRBV4-1
CDR3aa: CASSQDEQGEAFF
CDR3nt: TGCGCCAGCAGCCAAGATGAACAGGGTGAAGCTTTCTTT

j_gene: TRBJ1-1
abundance: .
d_gene: .
v_gene: TRBV19
CDR3aa: CASSLTRFGVNTEAFF
CDR3nt: TGTGCCAGTTCCCTTACCCGTTTCGGAGTGAACACTGAAGCTTTCTTT

j_gene: TRBJ1-1
abundance: .
d_gene: TRBD1
v_gene: TRBV25-1
CDR3aa: CASTGGLNTEAFF
CDR3nt: TGTGCCAGTACAGGGGGCTTAAACACTGAAGCTTTCTTT

j_gene: TRBJ2-3
abundance: .
d_gene: TRBD1
v_gene: TRBV5-4
CDR3aa: CASSRQGASTDTQYF
CDR3nt: TGTGCCAGCAGCAGACAGGGGGCGAGTACAGATACGCAGTATTTT

j_gene: TRBJ2-6
abundance: .
d_gene: .
v_gene: TRBV19
CDR3aa: CASRIPSSGANVLTF
CDR3nt: TGTGCCAGTAGGATCCCTAGCTCTGGGGCCAACGTCCTGACTTTC

j_gene: TRBJ1-5
abundance: .
d_gene: TRBD1
v_gene: TRBV28
CDR3aa: CASSSDRVTPQHF
CDR3nt: TGTGCCAGCAGTTCGGACAGGGTGACGCCCCAGCATTTT

j_gene: TRBJ1-4
abundance: .
d_gene: .
v_gene: TRBV7-8
CDR3aa: CASSTLPGQGEKLFF
CDR3nt: TGTGCCAGCAGCACCTTACCGGGACAAGGAGAAAAACTGTTTTTT

j_gene: TRBJ1-6
abundance: many
d_gene: TRBD1
v_gene: TRBV5-1
CDR3aa: CASSPLEGANSPLHF
CDR3nt: TGCGCCAGCAGCCCCCTAGAGGGGGCGAATTCACCCCTCCACTTT

j_gene: TRBJ2-3
abundance: .
d_gene: .
v_gene: TRBV2
CDR3aa: CAIKNRSADTQYF
CDR3nt: TGTGCCATCAAAAATCGGTCCGCAGATACGCAGTATTTT

j_gene: TRBJ1-5
abundance: few
d_gene: .
v_gene: TRBV27
CDR3aa: CASSLGQPYSNQPQHF
CDR3nt: TGTGCCAGCAGTCTAGGACAGCCTTATAGCAATCAGCCCCAGCATTTT

j_gene: TRBJ2-1
abundance: .
d_gene: TRBD2
v_gene: TRBV6-1
CDR3aa: CASSDVSGGEGEQFF
CDR3nt: TGTGCCAGCAGTGACGTTAGCGGGGGGGAGGGTGAGCAGTTCTTC

j_gene: TRBJ2-5
abundance: .
d_gene: .
v_gene: TRBV9
CDR3aa: CASSVAVNQETQYF
CDR3nt: TGTGCCAGCAGCGTAGCAGTGAACCAAGAGACCCAGTACTTC

j_gene: TRBJ1-2
abundance: .
d_gene: TRBD1
v_gene: TRBV9
CDR3aa: CASSVGQGVGYTF
CDR3nt: TGTGCCAGCAGCGTAGGACAGGGGGTCGGCTACACCTTC

j_gene: TRBJ1-1
abundance: .
d_gene: TRBD1
v_gene: TRBV5-1
CDR3aa: CASSWDRGNTEAFF
CDR3nt: TGCGCCAGCAGCTGGGACAGGGGGAACACTGAAGCTTTCTTT

j_gene: TRBJ2-7
abundance: .
d_gene: TRBD2
v_gene: TRBV2
CDR3aa: CASSEEAGGPWEQYF
CDR3nt: TGTGCCAGCAGTGAAGAGGCGGGGGGGCCGTGGGAGCAGTACTTC

j_gene: TRBJ2-7
abundance: many
d_gene: .
v_gene: TRBV7-2
CDR3aa: CASSSNYEQYF
CDR3nt: TGTGCCAGCAGCTCCAACTACGAGCAGTACTTC

j_gene: TRBJ1-4
abundance: once
d_gene: .
v_gene: TRBV6-5
CDR3aa: CASSSQGGTNEKLFF
CDR3nt: TGTGCCAGCAGTAGTCAGGGAGGGACTAATGAAAAACTGTTTTTT

j_gene: TRBJ1-1
abundance: .
d_gene: TRBD1
v_gene: TRBV4-1
CDR3aa: CASSQDGQGIRTEAFF
CDR3nt: TGCGCCAGCAGCCAAGATGGACAGGGGATTAGAACTGAAGCTTTCTTT

j_gene: TRBJ2-5
abundance: few
d_gene: .
v_gene: TRBV28
CDR3aa: CASSLGEETQYF
CDR3nt: TGTGCCAGCAGTTTGGGAGAGGAGACCCAGTACTTC

j_gene: TRBJ2-1
abundance: .
d_gene: .
v_gene: TRBV11-2
CDR3aa: CASSSRLLRNEQFF
CDR3nt: TGTGCCAGCAGCTCGAGACTACTCAGGAATGAGCAGTTCTTC

j_gene: TRBJ2-2
abundance: .
d_gene: .
v_gene: TRBV7-9
CDR3aa: CASSLVASTGELFF
CDR3nt: TGTGCCAGCAGCTTAGTGGCTAGCACCGGGGAGCTGTTTTTT

j_gene: TRBJ2-7
abundance: few
d_gene: .
v_gene: TRBV6-5
CDR3aa: CASTKDMATYEQYF
CDR3nt: TGTGCCAGCACCAAGGACATGGCGACCTACGAGCAGTACTTC

j_gene: TRBJ1-1
abundance: .
d_gene: .
v_gene: TRBV5-1
CDR3aa: CASSLTGRNTEAFF
CDR3nt: TGCGCCAGCAGCTTGACAGGGAGGAACACTGAAGCTTTCTTT

j_gene: TRBJ1-2
abundance: .
d_gene: .
v_gene: TRBV6-5
CDR3aa: CASRRESGAYGYTF
CDR3nt: TGTGCCAGCAGGAGGGAGTCAGGGGCCTATGGCTACACCTTC

j_gene: TRBJ1-3
abundance: .
d_gene: .
v_gene: TRBV28
CDR3aa: CASSLGTTPHSGNTIYF
CDR3nt: TGTGCCAGCAGTTTGGGGACAACACCCCACTCTGGAAACACCATATATTTT

j_gene: TRBJ2-3
abundance: .
d_gene: .
v_gene: TRBV3-1/TRBV3-2
CDR3aa: CASSPDRFLTDTQYF
CDR3nt: TGTGCCAGCAGCCCAGACAGGTTTTTGACAGATACGCAGTATTTT

j_gene: TRBJ2-3
abundance: .
d_gene: .
v_gene: TRBV21-1
CDR3aa: CASIGATQYF
CDR3nt: TGTGCCAGCATTGGAGCTACGCAGTATTTT

j_gene: TRBJ2-2
abundance: .
d_gene: .
v_gene: TRBV5-4
CDR3aa: CASSFFRGSNTGELFF
CDR3nt: TGTGCCAGCAGCTTTTTCCGGGGATCGAACACCGGGGAGCTGTTTTTT

j_gene: TRBJ1-1
abundance: .
d_gene: .
v_gene: TRBV4-2
CDR3aa: CASSQERRSTEAFF
CDR3nt: TGTGCCAGCAGCCAAGAGAGAAGGAGCACTGAAGCTTTCTTT

j_gene: TRBJ2-3
abundance: .
d_gene: TRBD2
v_gene: TRBV5-1
CDR3aa: CATRAGGSTDTQYF
CDR3nt: TGCGCCACGCGGGCGGGGGGTAGCACAGATACGCAGTATTTT

j_gene: TRBJ1-5
abundance: .
d_gene: TRBD1
v_gene: TRBV7-2
CDR3aa: CASSVAQGGNQPQHF
CDR3nt: TGTGCCAGCAGCGTGGCGCAGGGGGGCAATCAGCCCCAGCATTTT

j_gene: TRBJ2-6
abundance: .
d_gene: .
v_gene: TRBV7-3
CDR3aa: CASSLLQSSGANVLTF
CDR3nt: TGTGCCAGCAGCTTACTACAGTCCTCTGGGGCCAACGTCCTGACTTTC

j_gene: TRBJ2-1
abundance: .
d_gene: TRBD1
v_gene: TRBV4-2
CDR3aa: CASSQDRSGGNEQFF
CDR3nt: TGTGCCAGCAGCCAAGATCGGTCAGGGGGCAATGAGCAGTTCTTC

j_gene: TRBJ2-1
abundance: .
d_gene: .
v_gene: TRBV12-3/TRBV12-4
CDR3aa: CASSLLYSEQFF
CDR3nt: TGTGCCAGCAGTTTACTGTATTCTGAGCAGTTCTTC